This T cell receptor beta chain was documented in a study of identical twins. General study findings and limits: Zero-insertion results could be subject to partial confounding by invariant MAIT and iNKT cells.

TCRdb called the 5' RACE reads again in MiXCR, with one record for every CDR3 protein. The table has hundreds of thousands of distinct CDR3 sequences, less than 25% seen once; the top ten hold 4% to 4.5%. The CDR3 totals 16 residues. Trimming shortened V by 0 bases and J by 10 bases, and 18 bases separated the two germline ends. CDR1 ENHRY and CDR2 SYGVKD come from the germline V gene. Regarding this clonotype: Its matching antigen is unknown.

These data are also associated with another study on T cells expressing NK-cell markers. That paper notes: It was sorted CD3+CD56-NKG2C+, CD3+CD56+NKG2C- and CD3+CD56+NKG2C+ T cells that provided the TCR beta repertoires. Sorting of alpha-beta TCR T cells alone was achieved in several experiments with an anti-gamma-delta TCR antibody.

Sequenced: PBMCs. The V and J genes are TRBV10-3 and TRBJ1-4; no firm D call. This TCR was sampled from a woman aged 18-29 years in good health. CDR3 coding DNA: TGTGCCATCAGTGAGTCGCACGACTGGCGTTTAGGAAAACTGTTTTTT. Residues: CAISESHDWRLGKLFF.